This entry describes one TCR beta chain. RNA was extracted with the RNeasy kit, and a quantity of about 0.45 to 1 ug was reverse transcribed using random hexamers. Coverage of TCR beta CDR3 amplification by immunoSEQ multiplex PCR extended to 54 Vbeta and 13 Jbeta. Using its own MiXCR run on the immunoSEQ multiplex PCR reads, TCRdb lists one record per CDR3 protein. The top ten clones hold roughly 0.46% of a sample with under 90,000 distinct CDR3 sequences, 95% of them seen once. The sample belongs to a study of CD8 T cells in Susac syndrome. Background on the study: Patients with Susac syndrome were therapy-naive, on corticosteroids, or on intravenous immunoglobulin alone at the time that blood was drawn.

The sample was CD8+ T cells from PBMCs. The clonotype originates from a human donor with Susac syndrome.

The CDR3 sequence: CASSSRSLETQYF. CDR3 bases: TGTGCCAGCAGCTCAAGATCCCTAGAGACCCAGTACTTC. V is TRBV11-3 and J is TRBJ2-5; D is unresolved. CDR1 is SGHNT and CDR2 is YENEEA in the germline V gene. V was pared by 4 bases and J by 4 bases, with 10 bases between. The CDR3 sequence is 13 residues long.